The rows below give T cell receptor beta chains drawn from one sample of a study of T cell changes during pregnancy in multiple sclerosis. The table came from immunoSEQ multiplex PCR; TCRdb's copy has only in-frame clones and leaves some out. In the table there are roughly 32,000 clones, around nine tenths of which are singletons. The sample consisted of CD4+ T cells from peripheral blood mononuclear cells, taken in the second trimester of pregnancy. These receptors all come from a female donor in good health, enrolled as a control in a pregnancy study. The CDR3 runs from the conserved cysteine through the conserved F or W. Fields, in order: D gene, V gene, clone size, J gene, CDR3 protein, CDR3 DNA. A D gene is named only where the DNA matches it firmly. Part of the rows lack a size; the others show once, few, many or a class for expanded clones.

-,TRBV7-2,-,TRBJ1-6,CASSRISGNSPLHF,TGTGCCAGCAGCCGAATCTCAGGGAATTCACCCCTCCACTTT
-,TRBV30,-,TRBJ1-2,CAWIRGSGYTF,TGTGCCTGGATCAGGGGAAGCGGCTACACCTTC
-,TRBV10-2,-,TRBJ2-7,CASRSTGDLLYYEQYF,TGCGCCAGCAGATCGACAGGAGACCTTCTTTACTACGAGCAGTACTTC
-,TRBV19,few,TRBJ1-5,CASSLAGYNQPQHF,TGTGCCAGTAGTCTGGCAGGGTACAATCAGCCCCAGCATTTT
TRBD1,TRBV18,-,TRBJ2-7,CASSTLGQASTYEQYF,TGTGCCAGCTCAACCTTAGGACAGGCCTCCACCTACGAGCAGTACTTC
TRBD2,TRBV11-2,-,TRBJ2-1,CASSLGLAGSYNEQFF,TGTGCCAGCAGCTTAGGACTAGCGGGATCCTACAATGAGCAGTTCTTC
TRBD2,TRBV7-2,-,TRBJ2-3,CASSLDGGSDTQYF,TGTGCCAGCAGCTTAGATGGCGGGAGTGATACGCAGTATTTT
-,TRBV5-1,-,TRBJ1-2,CASSLVTGTYYTF,TGCGCCAGCAGCTTGGTGACAGGAACGTACTACACCTTC
TRBD1,TRBV19,-,TRBJ1-5,CASSIGGQVNQPQHF,TGTGCCAGTAGTATTGGGGGACAGGTCAATCAGCCCCAGCATTTT
-,TRBV12-5,-,TRBJ2-2,CASGPPGRTGELFF,TGTGCTAGTGGCCCTCCCGGTCGAACCGGGGAGCTGTTTTTT
-,TRBV5-4,-,TRBJ1-2,CATSVRGMDYGYTF,TGTGCCACCTCGGTCCGGGGTATGGACTATGGCTACACCTTC
TRBD2,TRBV12-5,-,TRBJ2-1,CASGLELAAKRYNEQFF,TGTGCTAGTGGTTTGGAACTAGCGGCAAAGAGATACAATGAGCAGTTCTTC
-,TRBV5-6,-,TRBJ2-7,CASSLARYEQYF,TGTGCCAGCAGCTTGGCCAGGTACGAGCAGTACTTC
-,TRBV30,once,TRBJ1-2,CAWSLLFVGGYTF,TGTGCCTGGAGCCTCCTTTTCGTCGGTGGCTACACCTTC
-,TRBV18,once,TRBJ1-4,CASSPDRQGNEKLFF,TGTGCCAGCTCACCAGATCGCCAGGGTAATGAAAAACTGTTTTTT
-,TRBV7-5,-,TRBJ2-2,CARSYRTLDRGTGELFF,TGTGCCAGAAGCTACCGGACCTTGGACAGGGGCACCGGGGAGCTGTTTTTT
-,TRBV10-3,-,TRBJ1-5,CAIGAGEGNQPQHF,TGTGCCATCGGCGCAGGGGAAGGGAATCAGCCCCAGCATTTT
TRBD2,TRBV5-6,-,TRBJ2-7,CASSFINLAGGIYEQYF,TGTGCCAGCAGCTTCATAAACCTAGCGGGGGGTATCTACGAGCAGTACTTC
-,TRBV2,-,TRBJ2-1,CASSSLQGGEQFF,TGTGCCAGCAGTTCCCTACAGGGTGGGGAGCAGTTCTTC
TRBD2,TRBV30,-,TRBJ2-5,CAWGLAVQGETQYF,TGTGCCTGGGGACTAGCGGTCCAAGGGGAGACCCAGTACTTC
TRBD2,TRBV27,-,TRBJ2-7,CASGSGRDPYEQYF,TGTGCCAGCGGGAGCGGGAGAGACCCCTACGAGCAGTACTTC
TRBD2,TRBV25-1,-,TRBJ2-2,CASSGLAGSHTGELFF,TGTGCCAGCAGCGGTCTAGCGGGGAGTCACACCGGGGAGCTGTTTTTT
-,TRBV7-2,once,TRBJ2-5,CASSLAVLGGQETQYF,TGTGCCAGCAGCTTAGCGGTCTTGGGGGGCCAAGAGACCCAGTACTTC
-,TRBV6-6,-,TRBJ2-1,CASSLLTELPFF,TGTGCCAGCAGTTTACTGACAGAGTTGCCCTTCTTC
-,TRBV18,once,TRBJ2-5,CASSNRGQETQYF,TGTGCCAGCTCCAACCGGGGGCAAGAGACCCAGTACTTC
TRBD2,TRBV7-2,-,TRBJ2-2,CASSLGAGGTNTGELFF,TGTGCCAGCAGCTTGGGAGCGGGAGGCACGAACACCGGGGAGCTGTTTTTT
TRBD1,TRBV30,once,TRBJ1-4,CAWAPRQGVVEKLFF,TGTGCCTGGGCCCCCCGACAGGGCGTTGTTGAAAAACTGTTTTTT
-,TRBV5-1,-,TRBJ2-7,CASSSEGFYEQYF,TGCGCCAGCAGCTCGGAGGGGTTCTACGAGCAGTACTTC
TRBD2,TRBV6-5,-,TRBJ2-5,CASKSSGTAQYF,TGTGCCAGCAAATCTAGCGGTACTGCCCAGTACTTC
-,TRBV7-6,-,TRBJ1-4,CASSLVTGSNEKLFF,TGTGCCAGCAGCTTAGTGACGGGAAGTAATGAAAAACTGTTTTTT
TRBD1,TRBV5-6,-,TRBJ1-5,CASSPQTGEGNQPQHF,TGTGCCAGCAGCCCTCAAACAGGGGAAGGCAATCAGCCCCAGCATTTT
-,TRBV7-7,once,TRBJ1-3,CASSKAPGLVDTIYF,TGTGCCAGCAGCAAGGCCCCAGGGTTGGTGGACACCATATATTTT
TRBD1,TRBV28,-,TRBJ2-3,CASSSQGRTQYF,TGTGCCAGCAGTTCACAGGGGAGAACGCAGTATTTT
-,TRBV6-5,-,TRBJ1-6,CASSQGNSPLHF,TGTGCCAGCAGTCAGGGGAATTCACCCCTCCACTTT
-,TRBV6-5,-,TRBJ2-2,CASKPTGGTGELFF,TGTGCCAGCAAGCCCACCGGGGGCACCGGGGAGCTGTTTTTT
-,TRBV6-5,-,TRBJ2-1,CATRLGYNEQFF,TGTGCCACCCGGCTAGGTTACAATGAGCAGTTCTTC
-,TRBV7-9,-,TRBJ2-2,CASSLAGGTGELFF,TGTGCCAGCAGCTTAGCGGGGGGCACCGGGGAGCTGTTTTTT
-,TRBV2,-,TRBJ2-7,CASRSPGLRSSYEQYF,TGTGCCAGCAGATCACCGGGACTCCGAAGCTCCTACGAGCAGTACTTC
TRBD2,TRBV19,-,TRBJ2-5,CASSPKGLAGGQYQETQYF,TGTGCCAGTAGTCCAAAGGGACTAGCGGGAGGCCAGTACCAAGAGACCCAGTACTTC
TRBD2,TRBV6-5,-,TRBJ2-1,CASRRPSGEHEQFF,TGTGCCAGCAGGCGGCCTAGCGGGGAACATGAGCAGTTCTTC
TRBD2,TRBV9,-,TRBJ2-1,CASSVSGTHNEQFF,TGTGCCAGCAGCGTTAGCGGGACCCACAATGAGCAGTTCTTC
-,TRBV28,-,TRBJ2-1,CASSSGLKPQILSYNEQFF,TGTGCCAGCAGTTCAGGACTGAAACCCCAGATTCTCTCCTACAATGAGCAGTTCTTC
TRBD2,TRBV10-3,-,TRBJ2-7,CAIDSGGAGSYEQYF,TGTGCCATCGACAGCGGGGGGGCAGGTAGCTACGAGCAGTACTTC
-,TRBV7-2,-,TRBJ2-7,CASSFNGKVTYEQYF,TGTGCCAGCAGCTTCAACGGGAAGGTTACCTACGAGCAGTACTTC
TRBD1,TRBV30,once,TRBJ1-6,CAWFTGTGPSPLHF,TGTGCCTGGTTTACCGGGACAGGCCCTTCACCCCTCCACTTT
TRBD2,TRBV7-2,-,TRBJ2-5,CASSRGETETQYF,TGTGCCAGCAGCCGGGGGGAAACGGAGACCCAGTACTTC
-,TRBV15,-,TRBJ1-1,CATSRDTAGTEAFF,TGTGCCACCAGCAGAGACACAGCTGGCACTGAAGCTTTCTTT
-,TRBV12-5,-,TRBJ2-3,CASGSDSKDTQYF,TGTGCTAGTGGTTCCGACAGCAAGGATACGCAGTATTTT
TRBD1,TRBV14,-,TRBJ1-6,CASSHSSRGRGSYNSPLHF,TGTGCCAGCAGCCATAGTAGCAGGGGGCGCGGATCCTATAATTCACCCCTCCACTTT
TRBD1,TRBV27,-,TRBJ2-7,CASSSDRAAYEQYF,TGTGCCAGCAGTTCCGACAGGGCCGCCTACGAGCAGTACTTC
-,TRBV2,-,TRBJ1-1,CASSETGMRTEAFF,TGTGCCAGCAGTGAAACAGGGATGAGGACTGAAGCTTTCTTT